A single T cell receptor beta chain is shown here with its context. This specimen comes from a study of blood T cell repertoires in COVID-19. The overall study: T cells, B-cell-depleted T cells, or PBMCs supplied cDNA or gDNA.

Seattle participants joined during active infection and were tracked over time. Germline V gene sequence: CDR1 SEHNR, CDR2 FQNEAQ (reference sequence). The CDR3 runs 13 residues. Trimming cost V 6 bases and J 1 base, with 9 bases left between them. Profiled with immunoSEQ multiplex PCR; TCRdb holds only in-frame clones, not every one. Here the sample spans about 150,000 clones, over 75% being singletons. The chain has TRBV7-9 and TRBJ1-1; D is uncertain. The source is a man between 60 and 75 years old with COVID-19, enrolled during active disease. The sample taken for sequencing was peripheral blood. CDR3 region: CASRSTANTEAFF. CDR3 coding DNA: TGTGCCAGCAGATCTACAGCGAACACTGAAGCTTTCTTT.